The subject of this entry is one T cell receptor (beta chain). What it binds is not known. In TCRdb, the RT-PCR reads were re-called with MiXCR into one record per CDR3 protein. The data contain under 800,000 distinct CDR3 sequences, about 15% of them singletons. The data are from a study of response to subunit inactivated influenza vaccine. Broader study findings: Only a handful of new T cells, the authors suggested, are recruited with each seasonal influenza vaccination.

The germline V gene encodes CDR1 MNHEY and CDR2 SVGEGT. Trimming took off 5 bases at V and 5 bases at J, with 19 bases between the two ends. This CDR3 comprises 15 residues. The specimen comprised PBMCs from blood, sampled 14 to 15 days before vaccination. The TCR comes from a man aged 45-60 years who received an inactivated influenza vaccine. This chain uses TRBV6-2 or TRBV6-3 with TRBJ2-7; D perhaps matches TRBD1 (5 bases). The CDR3 protein is CASSRPEAGRHEQYF. Here the CDR3 DNA reads TGTGCCAGCAGTAGGCCTGAAGCAGGGCGGCACGAGCAGTACTTC.